This entry lists 26 T cell receptor beta chains sequenced from one sample in a study of OX40 agonist ivuxolimab in advanced cancers. Clones were read by immunoSEQ multiplex PCR, and TCRdb kept only the in-frame ones, dropping some. The table has about 79,000 clones, 75% to 95% seen once; the top ten hold more than 5.5%. The material sequenced was CD4+ or CD8+ T cells sorted from blood, taken in a trial of the OX40 agonist ivuxolimab. These receptors were collected from an adult with an advanced solid tumor such as melanoma, head and neck, liver or kidney cancer.

The V call is TRBV6-6, the J call TRBJ1-2, with 8 bases that match TRBD1. Germline V gives CDR1 MNHNY, CDR2 SVGAGI (reference sequence). The CDR3 runs to 15 residues. The V gene end was trimmed by 7 bases and the J gene end by 1 base; junction bases not matched to a gene: 8. The CDR3, as DNA: TGTGCCAGCATGGATACAGGGGGATTTAACTATGGCTACACCTTC. It codes for CASMDTGGFNYGYTF.

V usage is TRBV6-6 and J usage is TRBJ2-1, with D unclear. Germline CDR1 reads MNHNY; CDR2 reads SVGAGI (reference sequence). The CDR3 sequence is 12 residues long. V lost 7 bases, J lost 8 bases, and 12 bases lay in between. CDR3 coding DNA: TGTGCCAGCATCAACTCAGGCTATGAGCAGTTCTTC. Amino acids: CASINSGYEQFF.

The rearrangement joins TRBV9 to TRBJ1-1; D gene unclear. The germline V and J ends were trimmed by 1 base and 4 bases, with 11 bases remaining between them. Germline CDR1 reads SGDLS; CDR2 reads YYNGEE. This CDR3 has 14 amino acids. In DNA, the CDR3 is TGTGCCAGCAGCGTATTGGGGTACGGCACTGAAGCTTTCTTT. It specifies CASSVLGYGTEAFF.

The chain recombines TRBV28 with TRBJ2-5; 9 nucleotides match TRBD2. This CDR3 has 15 residues. The junction had 6 bases not matched to a gene; V was cut back by 3 bases and J by 4 bases. Germline assignment: CDR1 MDHEN and CDR2 SYDVKM. The CDR3 coding sequence is TGTGCCAGCAGTTTGACTAGCGGTTGGGGAGAGACCCAGTACTTC. Residues: CASSLTSGWGETQYF.

The chain is built from TRBV19 and TRBJ2-1, with 8 bases lining up with TRBD2. V lost 8 bases and J lost 4; bases outside the gene matches: 16. Germline V lookup: CDR1 LNHDA, CDR2 SQIVND (reference sequence). The CDR3 has 17 amino acids. CDR3 in DNA: TGTGCCAGTCGTCCAGCGGGAGTATCGATCGGGTACAATGAGCAGTTCTTC. Translated, it gives CASRPAGVSIGYNEQFF.

The rearrangement joins TRBV6-6 to TRBJ2-7, with 7 bases aligning to TRBD1. Germline V lookup: CDR1 MNHNY, CDR2 SVGAGI (reference sequence). V dropped 2 bases and J dropped 5; count of bases not matched to a gene: 6. The CDR3 is 14 amino acids. The CDR3 sequence is CASSYPRQGDEQYF. The CDR3 DNA sequence: TGTGCCAGCAGTTACCCACGACAGGGTGACGAGCAGTACTTC.

The chain couples TRBV28 to TRBJ1-2; TRBD1 aligns across 8 bases. V was pared by 5 bases and J by 4 bases, with 6 bases of the junction left unmatched. CDR3 length: 14 residues. Germline V gene data show CDR1 as MDHEN and CDR2 as SYDVKM. The CDR3 region has the DNA TGTGCCAGCAGTACGCCCGGGACAGGCTATGGCTACACCTTC. Protein: CASSTPGTGYGYTF.

This chain joins TRBV28 and TRBJ1-2; 11 bases fit TRBD1. The CDR3 is 13 residues long. Germline CDR1 MDHEN, CDR2 SYDVKM. J was trimmed by 6 bases and V by 6 bases; bases with no gene match: 3. The CDR3 sequence is CASRRTGGDGYTF. CDR3 DNA sequence: TGTGCCAGCAGACGGACAGGGGGCGATGGCTACACCTTC.

The chain employs TRBV7-3 and TRBJ2-3, with D possibly being TRBD1 or TRBD2 (6 bases each). This CDR3 has 16 residues. Germline V CDR1 and CDR2: SGHTA, FQGTGA. Trimming left V 2 bases short and J 5 bases short, with 17 bases between. In DNA, the CDR3 is TGTGCCAGCAGCTTAGGGGCTACTAGCAGGGGAGATACGCAGTATTTT. Translation: CASSLGATSRGDTQYF.

V and J are TRBV14 and TRBJ2-1; D may be TRBD1 or TRBD2 (5 bases each). This CDR3 contains 13 residues. In germline, CDR1 is SGHDN, CDR2 FVKESK. Trimming cost V 1 base and J 14 bases, with 15 bases left between them. This CDR3 reads CASSQGLQGVKFF. The CDR3 nucleotides read TGTGCCAGCAGCCAAGGGTTGCAGGGAGTAAAGTTCTTC.

Only a few counts were recorded for this clone. The genes are TRBV30 and TRBJ2-3; no reliable D call. Germline CDR1 is GTSNPN and CDR2 is SVGIG (reference sequence). Trimming stripped 4 bases from V and 2 bases from J, with 16 bases between. The CDR3 has 15 amino acids. The CDR3 sequence: CAWTLMGAFTDTQYF. The CDR3 bases are TGTGCCTGGACCCTGATGGGCGCATTCACAGATACGCAGTATTTT.

The chain has TRBV5-5 and TRBJ2-5, with TRBD2 identical over 15 bases. This CDR3 has 15 residues. The J segment lost 5 bases and the V segment lost 3 bases, leaving 2 bases of the junction unmatched. Germline CDR1 and CDR2: SGHKS and YYEKEE (reference sequence). The DNA of the CDR3 is TGTGCCAGCAGCTCCGGACTAGCGGGAGGGGAGACCCAGTACTTC. Amino acids: CASSSGLAGGETQYF.

This rearrangement joins TRBV2 to TRBJ1-2; 8 positions agree with TRBD1. The CDR3 extends over 13 amino acids. Per germline, CDR1 SNHLY and CDR2 FYNNEI. Trimming took 8 bases from V and 2 from J; bases not matched to a gene: 4. CDR3 sequence: CASGQGWNYGYTF. CDR3 DNA: TGTGCCAGCGGACAGGGATGGAACTATGGCTACACCTTC.

The chain uses TRBV14 and TRBJ2-3; D uncertain. Trimming cost V 8 bases and J 7 bases, with 13 bases left between them. The CDR3 has 12 residues. Germline CDR1 reads SGHDN; CDR2 reads FVKESK. The CDR3 DNA follows: TGTGCCAGCTCGTCGGCCAGAAATACGCAGTATTTT. As protein: CASSSARNTQYF.

V usage is TRBV6-6 and J usage is TRBJ2-2, with D hard to call. Germline V gives CDR1 MNHNY, CDR2 SVGAGI (reference sequence). V was pared by 5 bases and J by 6 bases, with 10 bases between. This CDR3 is built from 13 residues. The CDR3 here is CASSARAAGELFF. CDR3 sequence (DNA): TGTGCCAGCAGTGCCCGGGCGGCCGGGGAGCTGTTTTTT.

The rearrangement links TRBV10-1 to TRBJ2-7; 10 bases agree with TRBD2. This CDR3 region has 14 residues. CDR1 and CDR2 from the germline V gene are WNHNN and SYGVQD (reference sequence). Trimming took 5 bases from V and 2 from J; bases not matched to a gene: 3. For the CDR3, the DNA is TGCGCCAGCAGTCCACTAGCGGGAACCTACGAGCAGTACTTC. Protein product: CASSPLAGTYEQYF.

The gene calls are TRBV6-5 and TRBJ2-7; D gene uncertain. V lost 0 bases to trimming and J lost 0 bases, with 9 bases between them. CDR1 is MNHEY and CDR2 is SVGAGI in the germline V gene. This CDR3 spans 15 amino acids. CDR3 sequence reads: CASSYSLAVSYEQYF. The DNA of the CDR3 is TGTGCCAGCAGTTACTCGTTGGCAGTCTCCTACGAGCAGTACTTC.

The chain uses TRBV28 and TRBJ2-7, with D uncertain. Germline V gene data show CDR1 as MDHEN and CDR2 as SYDVKM. The CDR3 covers 10 residues. Trimming took 6 bases from V and 4 from J, leaving 4 bases between them. CDR3: CASRKYEQYF. The CDR3 DNA is TGTGCCAGCAGGAAGTACGAGCAGTACTTC.

The chain links TRBV18 to TRBJ2-3; TRBD1 aligns across 7 bases. CDR1 is KGHSH, CDR2 LQKENI, per germline. This CDR3 spans 15 amino acids. V was clipped by 3 bases and J by 2 bases; unmatched bases: 5. CDR3 sequence reads: CASSPTTGVTDTQYF. The CDR3 DNA is TGTGCCAGCTCACCCACCACAGGGGTCACAGATACGCAGTATTTT.

The count of this clone is one. V is TRBV30 and J is TRBJ2-7; possible D gene TRBD1, 6 bases. The germline V gene has CDR1 GTSNPN and CDR2 SVGIG (reference sequence). This CDR3 is built from 11 residues. Trimming removed 4 bases from V and 3 bases from J, with 7 bases in between. In DNA, the CDR3 is TGTGCCTGGAAAGGGGGCTACGAGCAGTACTTC. It translates to CAWKGGYEQYF.

The gene calls are TRBV7-9 and TRBJ2-5; 9 bases are a match to TRBD2. This CDR3 contains 15 residues. CDR1 is SEHNR, CDR2 FQNEAQ, per germline (reference sequence). With 3 bases clipped from V and 2 bases from J, the junction kept 4 bases outside the gene matches. CDR3 sequence: CASSFGLAGQETQYF. In DNA, the CDR3 is TGTGCCAGCAGCTTCGGGCTAGCGGGACAAGAGACCCAGTACTTC.

This rearrangement joins TRBV5-1 to TRBJ2-2; 10 nucleotides match TRBD1. Trimming removed 4 bases from V and 4 bases from J; junction bases left unmatched: 4. This CDR3 spans 15 amino acids. Germline-derived CDR1 and CDR2 are SGHRS and YFSETQ. As DNA, the CDR3 is TGCGCCAGCAGCGCGACAGGGGGCGGCACCGGGGAGCTGTTTTTT. Translated, it gives CASSATGGGTGELFF.

With regard to this clone: One end of the junction fails to match germline, which may point to a read error. The sample has other DNA sequences that encode this CDR3 too. The chain carries TRBV5-1 and TRBJ2-3; 11 bases are shared with TRBD2. Germline CDR1 is SGHRS and CDR2 is YFSETQ. The CDR3 consists of 19 residues. The CDR3 reads CASSPNLIRLAGSTDTQYF. CDR3 DNA sequence: TGCGCCAGCAGCCCGAACCTTATTCGACTAGCGGGAAGCACGGATACGCAGTATTTT.

J is TRBJ2-1 and V is TRBV7-3; no definite D call. Germline CDR1 reads SGHTA; CDR2 reads FQGTGA. This CDR3 has 13 amino acids. The V end lost 5 bases, the J end lost 4 bases, and 9 bases lay between the germline ends. CDR3: CASSQTHYNEQFF. Written as DNA, the CDR3 is TGTGCCAGCAGCCAGACTCATTACAATGAGCAGTTCTTC.

This chain's CDR3 is CASRRGSDNQPQHF. CDR3 sequence (DNA): TGTGCCAGCAGGAGGGGGTCTGACAATCAGCCCCAGCATTTT. The V gene is TRBV2, the J gene TRBJ1-5, with a tentative D call TRBD1 (6 bases). V lost 6 bases and J lost 3, with 12 bases in between. Germline assignment: CDR1 SNHLY and CDR2 FYNNEI. The CDR3 totals 14 residues.

This clone showed up just once. V usage is TRBV7-8 and J usage is TRBJ2-7; 7 nucleotides agree with TRBD1. CDR3 length equals 13 residues. Germline CDR1 reads SGHVS; CDR2 reads FQNEAQ. The V segment lost 5 bases and the J segment 4 bases; nucleotides outside the gene matches: 5. The CDR3 DNA is TGTGCCAGCAGCGCGCCACAGGGGTACGAGCAGTACTTC. It specifies CASSAPQGYEQYF. Full variable domain (missing parts from reference TRBV7-8 and TRBJ2-7): GAGVSQSPRYKVAKRGQDVALRCDPISGHVSLFWYQQALGQGPEFLTYFQNEAQLDKSGLPSDRFFAERPEGSVSTLKIQRTQQEDSAVYLCASSAPQGYEQYFGPGTRLTVT.